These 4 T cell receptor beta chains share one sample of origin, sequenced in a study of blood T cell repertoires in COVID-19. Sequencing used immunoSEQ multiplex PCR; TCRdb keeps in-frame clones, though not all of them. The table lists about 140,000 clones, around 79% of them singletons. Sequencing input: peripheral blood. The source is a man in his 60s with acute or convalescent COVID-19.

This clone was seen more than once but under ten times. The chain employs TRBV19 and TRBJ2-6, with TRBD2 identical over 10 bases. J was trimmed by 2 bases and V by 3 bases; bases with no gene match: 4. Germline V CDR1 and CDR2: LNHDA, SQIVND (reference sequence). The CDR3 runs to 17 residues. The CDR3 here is CASSIGSGRAGANVLTF. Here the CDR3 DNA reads TGTGCCAGTAGTATTGGGAGCGGGAGGGCTGGGGCCAACGTCCTGACTTTC.

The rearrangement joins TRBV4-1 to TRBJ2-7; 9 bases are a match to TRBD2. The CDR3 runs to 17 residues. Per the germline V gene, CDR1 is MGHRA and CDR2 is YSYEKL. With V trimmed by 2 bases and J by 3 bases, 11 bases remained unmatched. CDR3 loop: CASSQMALGTSFYEQYF. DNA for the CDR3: TGCGCCAGCAGCCAAATGGCCTTGGGGACTAGCTTCTACGAGCAGTACTTC.

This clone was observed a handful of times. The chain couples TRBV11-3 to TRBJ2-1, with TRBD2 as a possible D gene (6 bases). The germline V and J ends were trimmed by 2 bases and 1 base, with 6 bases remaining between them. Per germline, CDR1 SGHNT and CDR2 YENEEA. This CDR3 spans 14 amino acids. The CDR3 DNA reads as TGTGCCAGCAGCTTAAGCGGGTCCTACAATGAGCAGTTCTTC. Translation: CASSLSGSYNEQFF.

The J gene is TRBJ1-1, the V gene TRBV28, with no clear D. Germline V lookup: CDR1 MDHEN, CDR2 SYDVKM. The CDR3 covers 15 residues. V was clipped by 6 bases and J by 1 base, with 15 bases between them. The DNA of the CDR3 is TGTGCCAGCAGCCCCCCCGGGGTGGGGAACACTGAAGCTTTCTTT. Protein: CASSPPGVGNTEAFF.